Each of the 3 T cell receptor beta chains below was sequenced from the same sample in a study of blood T cell repertoires in COVID-19. Repertoires were generated with immunoSEQ multiplex PCR, while TCRdb's copy carries only in-frame clones and drops some. In the table there are some 200,000 clones, roughly nine tenths of which are singletons. Sequencing was done on a sample of PBMCs or T cells enriched from blood (not recorded which). The origin of the receptors is a woman aged 50 to 60 in a cohort exposed to, infected with or recovered from COVID-19 (not recorded which).

This chain uses TRBV28 with TRBJ1-5; no reliable D call. This CDR3 is 15 amino acids long. V was shortened by 4 bases and J by 5 bases, with 15 bases between the two germline ends. The germline CDR1 and CDR2 sequences are MDHEN and SYDVKM. The CDR3 region is CASSSPSGFDQPQHF. CDR3 DNA sequence: TGTGCCAGCAGTTCCCCCTCCGGTTTCGATCAGCCCCAGCATTTT.

A few counts support this clone. V is TRBV10-3 and J is TRBJ1-1; 8 nucleotides match TRBD1. V shed 6 bases, J shed 1 base, and the junction held 7 bases outside the gene matches. This CDR3 is built from 15 residues. Germline V gene data show CDR1 as ENHRY and CDR2 as SYGVKD. CDR3 DNA sequence: TGTGCCATCAGCCCCGGGACAGGAAGGAACACTGAAGCTTTCTTT. Translation gives CAISPGTGRNTEAFF.

This sequence joins TRBV6-2 or TRBV6-3 and TRBJ2-7; 8 nucleotides match TRBD1. Germline values: CDR1 MNHEY, CDR2 SVGEGT. V dropped 5 bases and J dropped 4; count of bases not matched to a gene: 10. The CDR3 spans 15 residues. Written as DNA, the CDR3 is TGTGCCAGCAGTACCGCAGGGGGCCCCTTGTACGAGCAGTACTTC. It translates to CASSTAGGPLYEQYF.